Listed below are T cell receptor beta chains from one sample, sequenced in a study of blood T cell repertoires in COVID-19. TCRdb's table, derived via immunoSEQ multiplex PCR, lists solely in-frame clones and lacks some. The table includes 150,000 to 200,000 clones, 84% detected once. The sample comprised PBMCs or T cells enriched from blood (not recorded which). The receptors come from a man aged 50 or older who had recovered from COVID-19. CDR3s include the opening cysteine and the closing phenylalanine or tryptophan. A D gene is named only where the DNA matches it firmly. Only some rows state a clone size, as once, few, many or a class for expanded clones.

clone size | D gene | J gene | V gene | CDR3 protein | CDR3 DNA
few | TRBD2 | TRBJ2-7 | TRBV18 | CASSSGLAGGINEQYF | TGTGCCAGCTCATCGGGACTAGCGGGGGGTATAAACGAGCAGTACTTC
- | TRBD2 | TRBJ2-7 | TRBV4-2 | CASSQGEGGSSYEQYF | TGTGCCAGCAGCCAAGGGGAGGGTGGGAGCTCCTACGAGCAGTACTTC
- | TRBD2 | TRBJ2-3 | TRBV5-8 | CASSPLAGNTDTQYF | TGTGCCAGCAGCCCACTAGCGGGGAACACAGATACGCAGTATTTT
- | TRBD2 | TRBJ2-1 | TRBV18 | CASSYSGSYNEQFF | TGTGCCAGCTCATATAGCGGGTCCTACAATGAGCAGTTCTTC
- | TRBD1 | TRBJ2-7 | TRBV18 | CASSPPGQSYEQYF | TGTGCCAGCTCACCACCGGGACAGTCCTACGAGCAGTACTTC
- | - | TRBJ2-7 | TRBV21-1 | CASTPADIHLYEQYF | TGTGCCAGCACTCCTGCGGACATCCACCTCTACGAGCAGTACTTC
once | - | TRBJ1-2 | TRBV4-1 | CASSQGGNYGYTF | TGCGCCAGCAGCCAGGGAGGTAACTATGGCTACACCTTC
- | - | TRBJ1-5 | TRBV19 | CASSMAQVGNQPQHF | TGTGCCAGTAGTATGGCCCAGGTAGGCAATCAGCCCCAGCATTTT
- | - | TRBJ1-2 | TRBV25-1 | CASSRGRGGYTF | TGTGCCAGCAGTCGCGGGCGGGGAGGCTACACCTTC
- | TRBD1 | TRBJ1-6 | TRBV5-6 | CASSLGRGVSPLHF | TGTGCCAGCAGCTTGGGCAGGGGGGTCTCACCCCTCCACTTT
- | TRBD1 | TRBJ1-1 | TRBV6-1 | CASSEAAGQGKNTEAFF | TGTGCCAGCAGTGAAGCCGCGGGACAGGGGAAGAACACTGAAGCTTTCTTT
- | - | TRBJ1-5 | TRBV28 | CASSLSPQFYSNQPQHF | TGTGCCAGCAGTTTATCCCCACAGTTTTATAGCAATCAGCCCCAGCATTTT
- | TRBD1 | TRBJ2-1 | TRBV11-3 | CASSFAGTGKNEQFF | TGTGCCAGCAGCTTTGCGGGGACAGGGAAGAATGAGCAGTTCTTC
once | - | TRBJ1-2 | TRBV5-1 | CASSPGGNYGYTF | TGCGCCAGCAGCCCCGGCGGAAACTATGGCTACACCTTC